This passage covers 6 T cell receptor beta chains from one sample sequenced in a study of T cell responses to AZD1222 COVID-19 vaccine. Libraries were prepared by immunoSEQ multiplex PCR; TCRdb keeps only in-frame clonotypes and omits some of them. The repertoire has fewer than 150,000 clones, approximately 90% of them found once; the top ten carry approximately 3.6%. Sample: peripheral blood, taken on day 0 of AZD1222 vaccination. The receptors here all came from an adult in good health.

The V call is TRBV6-5, the J call TRBJ1-1; D may be TRBD1 (5 bases). V gave up 6 bases and J gave up 7 bases, with 15 bases separating them. The CDR3 is 13 amino acids. The germline CDR1 and CDR2 sequences are MNHEY and SVGAGI. Written as DNA, the CDR3 is TGTGCCAGCAGCCGGGGGGGTGAGGGTGAAGCTTTCTTT. Translated, it gives CASSRGGEGEAFF.

V and J are TRBV19 and TRBJ2-3; the D call may be TRBD1 or TRBD2 (5 bases each). Deletions cut 6 bases from V and 0 bases from J, with 10 bases between. Germline CDR1 LNHDA, CDR2 SQIVND (reference sequence). CDR3 length: 14 residues. The CDR3 bases are TGTGCCAGTAGCCCGGGACCAAGCACAGATACGCAGTATTTT. It specifies CASSPGPSTDTQYF.

The CDR3 spells CASSQGRVNEKLFF. The DNA for the CDR3 is TGTGCCAGCAGCCAAGGGCGGGTTAATGAAAAACTGTTTTTT. This sequence joins TRBV3-1 (or the pseudogene TRBV3-2) and TRBJ1-4; D unclear. The V end lost 1 base, the J end lost 4 bases, and 7 bases lay between the germline ends. This CDR3 region has 14 residues. From germline, CDR1 is LGHDT and CDR2 YNNKEL (reference sequence).

CDR3 sequence (DNA): TGTGCCAGGGTTGGGGCGGGAGGAAGCAACGAGCAGTACTTC. Residues: CARVGAGGSNEQYF. The chain combines TRBV7-2 with TRBJ2-7; TRBD2 aligns across 8 bases. This CDR3 is 14 amino acids long. Germline CDR1 reads SGHTA; CDR2 reads FQGNSA. V was pared by 9 bases and J by 5 bases, with 12 bases of the junction left unmatched.

This clone was recorded once. V and J are TRBV7-6 and TRBJ1-5; weak D call: TRBD1 (5 bases). Germline values: CDR1 SGHVS, CDR2 FNYEAQ. There are 15 residues in the CDR3. Deletions cut 7 bases from V and 0 bases from J, with 13 bases between. CDR3 loop: CASTKTGDSNQPQHF. The CDR3 region has the DNA TGTGCCAGCACAAAGACGGGGGATAGCAATCAGCCCCAGCATTTT. Full variable domain (missing parts from reference TRBV7-6 and TRBJ1-5): GAGVSQSPRYKVTKRGQDVALRCDPISGHVSLYWYRQALGQGPEFLTYFNYEAQQDKSGLPNDRFSAERPEGSISTLTIQRTEQRDSAMYRCASTKTGDSNQPQHFGDGTRLSIL.

Of note for this clone: At the DNA level, this CDR3 is encoded by other sequences in the same sample as well. V gene TRBV4-2 combines with J gene TRBJ2-1; D is undetermined. The CDR3 is made up of 12 amino acids. Trimming stripped 3 bases from V and 9 bases from J, with 9 bases between. In germline, CDR1 is LGHNA, CDR2 YNFKEQ. CDR3: CASSHLGGEQFF. The DNA for the CDR3 is TGTGCCAGCAGCCATCTAGGTGGTGAGCAGTTCTTC.